This is a list of T cell receptor beta chains from one sample in a study of T-cell memory formation after mild COVID-19. TCRdb re-analysed the 5' RACE reads in MiXCR, keeping a single row per CDR3 protein. Here the sample spans a few hundred thousand distinct CDR3 sequences, 16% being singletons. The sequenced material came from PBMCs or a T cell subset sorted from them (not recorded which). The origin of the receptors is a man aged 18-30 years who had mild COVID-19 (a few samples of this study predate the infection). Cell type and time point are not known. Both conserved end residues are part of each CDR3. D genes are given only for firm matches. Some rows mark clone size as missing; the rest say once, few, many or name a class of expanded clone.

j_gene: TRBJ1-2
d_gene: -
abundance: -
v_gene: TRBV28
CDR3nt: TGTGCCAGCAGTTTTATAGGCTCCCTACGGGATGGCTACACCTTC
CDR3aa: CASSFIGSLRDGYTF

j_gene: TRBJ1-1
d_gene: -
abundance: -
v_gene: TRBV4-1
CDR3nt: TGCGCCAGCAGCCTCATATGGGGTGGGGGTTACACTGAAGCTTTCTTT
CDR3aa: CASSLIWGGGYTEAFF

j_gene: TRBJ1-1
d_gene: TRBD1
abundance: many
v_gene: TRBV20-1
CDR3nt: TGCAGTGCTAGAGAGCAGGGGGACACTGAAGCTTTCTTT
CDR3aa: CSAREQGDTEAFF

j_gene: TRBJ1-3
d_gene: TRBD1
abundance: -
v_gene: TRBV5-1
CDR3nt: TGCGCCAGCAGCATTGCGGCAGGGGGCACTGGAAACACCATATATTTT
CDR3aa: CASSIAAGGTGNTIYF

j_gene: TRBJ1-1
d_gene: TRBD1
abundance: -
v_gene: TRBV6-6
CDR3nt: TGTGCCAGCAGCTGGACAGGGAGGGCGATGAACACTGAAGCTTTCTTT
CDR3aa: CASSWTGRAMNTEAFF

j_gene: TRBJ2-5
d_gene: -
abundance: few
v_gene: TRBV24-1
CDR3nt: TGTGCCACCGCAGGGAACGGAGAGACCCAGTACTTC
CDR3aa: CATAGNGETQYF

j_gene: TRBJ1-1
d_gene: TRBD1
abundance: many
v_gene: TRBV5-1
CDR3nt: TGCGCCAGCAGCGGGACAGGGGGCTCTGGAACTGAAGCTTTCTTT
CDR3aa: CASSGTGGSGTEAFF

j_gene: TRBJ2-3
d_gene: -
abundance: few
v_gene: TRBV7-2
CDR3nt: TGTGCCAGCAGCCTGGAACGGCACTCAGATACGCAGTATTTT
CDR3aa: CASSLERHSDTQYF

j_gene: TRBJ1-1
d_gene: -
abundance: -
v_gene: TRBV18
CDR3nt: TGTGCCAGCTCACCAGGCCGCCAGGGAGGCACTGAAGCTTTCTTT
CDR3aa: CASSPGRQGGTEAFF

j_gene: TRBJ1-4
d_gene: -
abundance: few
v_gene: TRBV7-9
CDR3nt: TGTGCCAGCCGAGGGACAATATATGAAAAACTGTTTTTT
CDR3aa: CASRGTIYEKLFF

j_gene: TRBJ2-7
d_gene: -
abundance: -
v_gene: TRBV7-2
CDR3nt: TGTGCCAGCAGCTTAGGGGACACCGCCGTGGCCTACGAGCAGTACTTC
CDR3aa: CASSLGDTAVAYEQYF

j_gene: TRBJ2-5
d_gene: TRBD1
abundance: -
v_gene: TRBV6-2/TRBV6-3
CDR3nt: TGTGCCAGCAACCCAGACAGGGGAGGACGAGAGACCCAGTACTTC
CDR3aa: CASNPDRGGRETQYF

j_gene: TRBJ2-5
d_gene: -
abundance: few
v_gene: TRBV4-1
CDR3nt: TGCGCCAGCAGCCCCCCAAGAGGCACTGTCCAAGAGACCCAGTACTTC
CDR3aa: CASSPPRGTVQETQYF

j_gene: TRBJ1-2
d_gene: -
abundance: once
v_gene: TRBV18
CDR3nt: TGTGCCAGCTCACCACGGTCAGGGGACTATGGCTACACCTTC
CDR3aa: CASSPRSGDYGYTF

j_gene: TRBJ2-4
d_gene: -
abundance: -
v_gene: TRBV5-1
CDR3nt: TGCGCCAGCAGCTCCGGGACGGGGAAAAACATTCAGTACTTC
CDR3aa: CASSSGTGKNIQYF

j_gene: TRBJ2-5
d_gene: -
abundance: -
v_gene: TRBV15
CDR3nt: TGTGCCACCAGCAACGGGGTGTTTGAGACCCAGTACTTC
CDR3aa: CATSNGVFETQYF

j_gene: TRBJ2-3
d_gene: -
abundance: -
v_gene: TRBV6-2/TRBV6-3
CDR3nt: TGTGCCAGCAGTTATGAAGGAACTAACACAGATACGCAGTATTTT
CDR3aa: CASSYEGTNTDTQYF